This T cell receptor beta chain is from a study of shared clonotypes between healthy human individuals. Each donor was a Caucasian adult residing in Nashville, Tennessee. Extraction of genomic DNA in unsorted samples used about 81 million PBMCs. The test was conducted at deep level. The authors split each subset's genomic DNA evenly across several immunoSEQ plates. Here immunoSEQ multiplex PCR was the method, and the copy in TCRdb shows in-frame clones only, minus some. Seen here are about 490,000 clones, around 79% observed once, and the top ten hold approximately 12%. This clone came up once. The TCR was taken from a woman between 40 and 55 years old in good health. Some clones in this sample may be carry-over from other donors' samples. Sequencing was performed on PBMCs.

DNA for the CDR3: TGTGCCAGCAGCTTCAGCAGGGATACGCAGTATTTT. Translation gives CASSFSRDTQYF. V is TRBV7-3 and J is TRBJ2-3; no clear D gene. The V gene lost 3 bases and the J gene lost 6 bases, with 7 bases spanning the gap. The CDR3 contains 12 residues. In germline, CDR1 is SGHTA, CDR2 FQGTGA.